The T cell receptor beta chain under discussion was sequenced for a study of T cell repertoires in ileal Crohn's disease. TCRdb keeps only in-frame clones here, not all; method: immunoSEQ multiplex PCR. Among 12,000 to 15,000 clones, more than 60% were seen once, and the ten largest hold approximately 13%. Time point denoted: inflamed ileum from the surgical specimen. V was clipped by 7 bases and J by 3 bases; unmatched bases: 6. The CDR3 consists of 15 residues. Germline assignment: CDR1 PRHDT and CDR2 FYEKMQ (reference sequence). The sequence was obtained from an adult with Crohn's disease. J is TRBJ2-1 and V is TRBV13, with TRBD1 matching over 10 bases. The sequenced material came from ileal tissue. CDR3 bases: TGTGCCAGCATCCTCGGGACAGGGGACTACAATGAGCAGTTCTTC. Amino acids: CASILGTGDYNEQFF. Variable domain in full (rest from reference TRBV13 and TRBJ2-1): AAGVIQSPRHLIKEKRETATLKCYPIPRHDTVYWYQQGPGQDPQFLISFYEKMQSDKGSIPDRFSAQQFSDYHSELNMSSLELGDSALYFCASILGTGDYNEQFFGPGTRLTVL.